This TCR beta chain appears in the sequencing data of a study of cytomegalovirus exposure and HLA in healthy donors. CDR1 and CDR2 (germline): MNHEY, SMNVEV (reference sequence). This CDR3 is 16 amino acids long. V lost 3 bases to trimming and J lost 0 bases, with 15 bases between them. Separation from the roughly 690-subject first cohort characterized the roughly 110-subject validation cohort, to which the donors belonged. Profiled with immunoSEQ multiplex PCR; TCRdb holds only in-frame clones, not every one. The profile shows about 130,000 clones, approximately 88% of them singletons. This TCR derives from a woman between 18 and 29 years old in good health and CMV-seronegative. Sequencing used PBMCs. The chain combines TRBV27 with TRBJ2-7; D may be TRBD1 (5 bases). For the CDR3, the DNA is TGTGCCAGCAGTTTCCGTTGGCGACAGCTCTCCTACGAGCAGTACTTC. Protein sequence: CASSFRWRQLSYEQYF.